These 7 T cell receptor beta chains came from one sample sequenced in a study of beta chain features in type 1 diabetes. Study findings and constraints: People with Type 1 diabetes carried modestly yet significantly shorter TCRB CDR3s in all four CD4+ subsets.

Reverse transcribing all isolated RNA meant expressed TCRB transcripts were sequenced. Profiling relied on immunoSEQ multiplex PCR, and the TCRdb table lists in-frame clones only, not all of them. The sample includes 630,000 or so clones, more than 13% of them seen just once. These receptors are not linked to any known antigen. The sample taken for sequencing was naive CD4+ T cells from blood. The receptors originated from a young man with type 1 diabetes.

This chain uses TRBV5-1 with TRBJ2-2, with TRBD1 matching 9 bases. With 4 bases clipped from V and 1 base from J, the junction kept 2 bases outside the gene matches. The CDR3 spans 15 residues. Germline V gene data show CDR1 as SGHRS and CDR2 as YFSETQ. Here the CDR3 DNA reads TGCGCCAGCAGCCCGGACAGGGGGAACACCGGGGAGCTGTTTTTT. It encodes CASSPDRGNTGELFF.

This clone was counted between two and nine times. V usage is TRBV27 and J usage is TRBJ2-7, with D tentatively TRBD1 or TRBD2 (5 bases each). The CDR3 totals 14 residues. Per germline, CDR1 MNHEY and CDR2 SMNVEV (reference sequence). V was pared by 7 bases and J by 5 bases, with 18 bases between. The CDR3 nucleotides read TGTGCCAGCAAGGATTCGGGGCGGTACGACGAGCAGTACTTC. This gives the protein CASKDSGRYDEQYF.

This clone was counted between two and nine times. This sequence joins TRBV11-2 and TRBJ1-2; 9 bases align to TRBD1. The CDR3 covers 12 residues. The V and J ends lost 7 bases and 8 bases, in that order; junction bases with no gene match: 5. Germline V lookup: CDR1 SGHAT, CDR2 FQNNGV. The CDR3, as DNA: TGTGCCAGCACCAGACAGGGGGACGGCTACACCTTC. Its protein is CASTRQGDGYTF.

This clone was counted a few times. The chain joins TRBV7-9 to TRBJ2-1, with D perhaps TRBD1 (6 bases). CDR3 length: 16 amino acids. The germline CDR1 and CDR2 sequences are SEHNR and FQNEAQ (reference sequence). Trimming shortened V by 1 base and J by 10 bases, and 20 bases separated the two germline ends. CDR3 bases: TGTGCCAGCAGCTTAGGTCAGGGGACCGCTTTCGTAGAGCAGTTCTTC. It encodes CASSLGQGTAFVEQFF.

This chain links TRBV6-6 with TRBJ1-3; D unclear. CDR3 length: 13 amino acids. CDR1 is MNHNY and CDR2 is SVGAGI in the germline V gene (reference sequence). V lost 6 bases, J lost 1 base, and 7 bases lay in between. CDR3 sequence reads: CASRERSGNTIYF. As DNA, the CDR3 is TGTGCCAGCAGGGAACGGTCTGGAAACACCATATATTTT.

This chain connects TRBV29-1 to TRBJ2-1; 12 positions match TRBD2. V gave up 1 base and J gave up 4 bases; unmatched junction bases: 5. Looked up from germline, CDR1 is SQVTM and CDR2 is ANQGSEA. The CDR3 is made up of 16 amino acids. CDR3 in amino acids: CSVEAGLAGGYNEQFF. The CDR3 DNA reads TGCAGCGTTGAAGCGGGGCTAGCGGGAGGGTACAATGAGCAGTTCTTC.

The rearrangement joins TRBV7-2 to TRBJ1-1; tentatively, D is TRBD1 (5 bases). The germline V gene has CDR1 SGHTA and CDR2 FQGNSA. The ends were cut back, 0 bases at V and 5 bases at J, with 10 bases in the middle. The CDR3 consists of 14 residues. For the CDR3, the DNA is TGTGCCAGCAGCTTAGCGAAGGGGACGACTGAAGCTTTCTTT. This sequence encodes CASSLAKGTTEAFF. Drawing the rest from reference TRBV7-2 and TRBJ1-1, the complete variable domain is GAGVSQSPSNKVTEKGKDVELRCDPISGHTALYWYRQSLGQGLEFLIYFQGNSAPDKSGLPSDRFSAERTGGSVSTLTIQRTQQEDSAVYLCASSLAKGTTEAFFGQGTRLTVV.